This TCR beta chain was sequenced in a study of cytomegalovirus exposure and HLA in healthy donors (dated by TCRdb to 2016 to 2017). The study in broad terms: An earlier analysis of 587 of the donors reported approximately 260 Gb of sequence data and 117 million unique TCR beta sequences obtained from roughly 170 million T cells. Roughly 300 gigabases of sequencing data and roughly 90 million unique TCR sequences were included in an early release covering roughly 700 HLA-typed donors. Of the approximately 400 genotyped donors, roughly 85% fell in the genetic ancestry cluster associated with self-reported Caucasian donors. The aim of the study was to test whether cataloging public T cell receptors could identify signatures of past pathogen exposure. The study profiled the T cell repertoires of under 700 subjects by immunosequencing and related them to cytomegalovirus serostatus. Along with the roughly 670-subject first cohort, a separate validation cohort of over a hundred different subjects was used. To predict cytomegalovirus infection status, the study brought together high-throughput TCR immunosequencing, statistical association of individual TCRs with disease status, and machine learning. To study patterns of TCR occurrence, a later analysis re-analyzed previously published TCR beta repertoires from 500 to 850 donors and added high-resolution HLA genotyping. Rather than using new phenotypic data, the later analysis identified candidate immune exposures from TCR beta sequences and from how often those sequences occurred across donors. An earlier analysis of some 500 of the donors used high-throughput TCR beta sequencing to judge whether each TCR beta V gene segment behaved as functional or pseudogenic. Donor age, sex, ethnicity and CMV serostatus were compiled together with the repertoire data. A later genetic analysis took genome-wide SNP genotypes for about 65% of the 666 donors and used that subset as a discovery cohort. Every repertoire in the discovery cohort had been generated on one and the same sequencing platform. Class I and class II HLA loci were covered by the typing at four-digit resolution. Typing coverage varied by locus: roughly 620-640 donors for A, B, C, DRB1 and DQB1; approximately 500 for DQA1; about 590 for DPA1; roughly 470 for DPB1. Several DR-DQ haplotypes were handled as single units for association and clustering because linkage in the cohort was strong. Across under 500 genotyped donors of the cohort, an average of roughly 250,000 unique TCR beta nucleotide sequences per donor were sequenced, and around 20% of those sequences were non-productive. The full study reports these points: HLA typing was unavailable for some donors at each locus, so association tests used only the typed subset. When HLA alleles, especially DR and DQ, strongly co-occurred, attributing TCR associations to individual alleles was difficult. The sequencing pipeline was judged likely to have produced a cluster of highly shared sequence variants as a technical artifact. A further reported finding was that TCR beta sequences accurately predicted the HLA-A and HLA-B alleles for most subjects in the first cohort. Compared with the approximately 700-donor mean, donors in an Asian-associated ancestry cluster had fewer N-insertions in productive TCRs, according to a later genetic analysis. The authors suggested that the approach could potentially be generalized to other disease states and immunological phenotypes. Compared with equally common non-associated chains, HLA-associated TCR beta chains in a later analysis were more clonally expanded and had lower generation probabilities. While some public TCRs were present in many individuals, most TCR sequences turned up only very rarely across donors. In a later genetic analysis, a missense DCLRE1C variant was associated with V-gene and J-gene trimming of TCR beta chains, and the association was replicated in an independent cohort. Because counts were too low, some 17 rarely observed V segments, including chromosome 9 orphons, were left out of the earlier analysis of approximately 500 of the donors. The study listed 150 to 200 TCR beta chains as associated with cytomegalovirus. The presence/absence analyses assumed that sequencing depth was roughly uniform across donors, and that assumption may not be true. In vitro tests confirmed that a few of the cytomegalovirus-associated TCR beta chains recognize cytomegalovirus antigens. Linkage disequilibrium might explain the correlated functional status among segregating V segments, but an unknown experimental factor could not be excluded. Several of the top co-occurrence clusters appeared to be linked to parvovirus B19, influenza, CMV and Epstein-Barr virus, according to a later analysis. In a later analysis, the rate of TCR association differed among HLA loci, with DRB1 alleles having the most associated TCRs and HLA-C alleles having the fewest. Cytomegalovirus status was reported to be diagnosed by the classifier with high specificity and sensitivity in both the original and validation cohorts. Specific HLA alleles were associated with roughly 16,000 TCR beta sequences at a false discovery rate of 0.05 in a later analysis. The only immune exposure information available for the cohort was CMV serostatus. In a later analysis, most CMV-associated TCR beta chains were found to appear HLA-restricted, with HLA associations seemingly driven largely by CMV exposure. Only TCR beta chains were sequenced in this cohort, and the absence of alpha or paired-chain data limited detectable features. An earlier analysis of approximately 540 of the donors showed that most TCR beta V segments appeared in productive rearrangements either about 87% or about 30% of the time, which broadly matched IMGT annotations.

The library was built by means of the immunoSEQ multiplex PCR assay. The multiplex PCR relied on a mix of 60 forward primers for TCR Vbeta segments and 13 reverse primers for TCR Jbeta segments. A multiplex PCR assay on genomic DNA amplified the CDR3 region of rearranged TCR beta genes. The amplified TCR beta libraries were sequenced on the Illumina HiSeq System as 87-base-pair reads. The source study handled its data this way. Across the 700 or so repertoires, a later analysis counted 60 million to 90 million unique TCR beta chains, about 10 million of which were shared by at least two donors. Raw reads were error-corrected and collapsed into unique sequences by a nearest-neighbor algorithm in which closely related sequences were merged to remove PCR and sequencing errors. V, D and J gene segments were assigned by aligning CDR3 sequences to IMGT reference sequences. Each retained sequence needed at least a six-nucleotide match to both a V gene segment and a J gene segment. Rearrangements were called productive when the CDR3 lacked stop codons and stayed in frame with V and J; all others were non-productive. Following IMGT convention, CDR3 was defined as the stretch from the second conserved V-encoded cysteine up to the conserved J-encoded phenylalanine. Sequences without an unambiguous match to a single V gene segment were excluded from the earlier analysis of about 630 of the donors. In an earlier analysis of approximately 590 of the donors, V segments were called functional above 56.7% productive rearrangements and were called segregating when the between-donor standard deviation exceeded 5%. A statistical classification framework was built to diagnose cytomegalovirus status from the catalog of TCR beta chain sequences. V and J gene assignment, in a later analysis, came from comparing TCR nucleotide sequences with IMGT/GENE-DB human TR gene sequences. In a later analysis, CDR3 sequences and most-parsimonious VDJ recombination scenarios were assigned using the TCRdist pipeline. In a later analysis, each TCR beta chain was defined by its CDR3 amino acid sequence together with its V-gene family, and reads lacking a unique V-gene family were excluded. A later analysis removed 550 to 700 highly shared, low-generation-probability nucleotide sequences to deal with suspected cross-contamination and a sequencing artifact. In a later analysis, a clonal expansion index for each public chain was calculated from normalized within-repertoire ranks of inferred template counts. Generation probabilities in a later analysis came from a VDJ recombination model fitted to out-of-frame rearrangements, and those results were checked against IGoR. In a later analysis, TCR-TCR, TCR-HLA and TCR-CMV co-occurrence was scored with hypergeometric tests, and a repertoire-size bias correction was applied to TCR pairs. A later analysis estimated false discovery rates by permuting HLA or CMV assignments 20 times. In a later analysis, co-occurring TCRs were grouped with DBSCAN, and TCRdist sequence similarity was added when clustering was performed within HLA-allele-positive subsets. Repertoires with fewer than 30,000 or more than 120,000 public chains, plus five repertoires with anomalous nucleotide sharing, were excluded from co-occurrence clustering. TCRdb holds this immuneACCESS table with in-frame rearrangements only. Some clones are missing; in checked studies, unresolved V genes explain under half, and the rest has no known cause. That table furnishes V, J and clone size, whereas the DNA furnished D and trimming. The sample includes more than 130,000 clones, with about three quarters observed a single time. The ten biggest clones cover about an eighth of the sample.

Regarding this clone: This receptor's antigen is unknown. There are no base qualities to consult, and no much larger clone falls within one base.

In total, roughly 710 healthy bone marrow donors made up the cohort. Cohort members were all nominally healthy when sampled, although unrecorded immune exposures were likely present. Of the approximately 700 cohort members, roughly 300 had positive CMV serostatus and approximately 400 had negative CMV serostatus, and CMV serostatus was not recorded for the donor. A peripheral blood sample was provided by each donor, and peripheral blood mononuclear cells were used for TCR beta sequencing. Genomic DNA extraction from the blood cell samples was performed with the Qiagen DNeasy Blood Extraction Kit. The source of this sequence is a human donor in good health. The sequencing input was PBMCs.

The DNA is TGCGCCAGCAGCTTGGATGGACTACAGCCCCAGCATTTT. It specifies CASSLDGLQPQHF. Recombination connected TRBV5-1 to TRBJ1-5, with no confidently assigned D gene. Sequences SGHRS (CDR1) and YFSETQ (CDR2) are obtained from the germline V gene. V sheds 0 bases and J sheds 7 bases, leaving 8 bases between their ends. The CDR3 goes from the cysteine to the phenylalanine over 13 residues. Solely the CDR3 DNA is kept, with 39 bases framed from the first base.